This T cell receptor beta chain was captured in a study of T cell clusters in autoimmune cytopenias. Background on the study: Per sample, median TRB depth was about 52,000 reads, yielding a median roughly 2,000 distinct clonotypes. Whole-study findings and limits: Clustering suggested that physiological T cell clusters were missing in primary autoimmune cytopenia patients.

TRB was amplified from about 260 ng of peripheral blood genomic DNA per sample. Multiplex touch-down PCR amplified TRB using TRB-A and TRB-B pools in one tube. No DNA is given; TCRdb re-called the multiplex PCR reads and lists each CDR3 protein once. The table for this sample gives under 8,000 distinct CDR3 sequences. In germline, CDR1 is LNHDA, CDR2 SQIVND (reference sequence). This CDR3 is 15 amino acids long. This clonotype is identified as medium-sized from frequency. What it recognizes is unknown. In addition, the sample was reused for a study of T cell repertoires in aging, cancer and after chemotherapy.

The chain combines TRBV19 with TRBJ1-6; TCRdb returns TRBD1, unconfirmable since there is no DNA. Specimen: peripheral blood. The origin of this receptor is a human donor in good health. CDR3 residues: CASSIRFPGSSPLHF.